These T cell receptor beta chains were read from a single sample in a study of T cells after yellow fever vaccination. Using its own MiXCR run on the 5' RACE reads, TCRdb lists one record per CDR3 protein. The sample contains 500,000 to 650,000 distinct CDR3 sequences, about 12% of which appear only once. The material was PBMCs, obtained on the day of the yellow fever booster vaccination. These receptors were obtained from a young man who received the YFV17D yellow fever vaccine. Both conserved end residues are part of each CDR3. A D gene is named only where the DNA matches it firmly. A clone size is listed for some rows: how often the clone was seen (once, few, many), or a class if it is expanded.

J: TRBJ1-1
V: TRBV3-1
size: .
D: .
CDR3: CASTPGARTEAFF
DNA: TGTGCCAGCACCCCGGGGGCGCGGACTGAAGCTTTCTTT

J: TRBJ2-1
V: TRBV14
size: .
D: .
CDR3: CASSQKTGRWDNEQFF
DNA: TGTGCCAGCAGCCAAAAGACAGGAAGGTGGGACAATGAGCAGTTCTTC

J: TRBJ2-7
V: TRBV21-1
size: few
D: .
CDR3: CASSKVGHEQYF
DNA: TGTGCCAGCAGCAAAGTTGGGCACGAGCAGTACTTC

J: TRBJ2-1
V: TRBV20-1
size: .
D: TRBD2
CDR3: CSANGLAGPLDEQFF
DNA: TGCAGTGCGAATGGACTAGCGGGACCCTTGGATGAGCAGTTCTTC

J: TRBJ2-1
V: TRBV5-6
size: .
D: TRBD2
CDR3: CASSVAGMQFF
DNA: TGTGCCAGCAGTGTAGCGGGGATGCAGTTCTTC

J: TRBJ2-7
V: TRBV20-1
size: .
D: .
CDR3: CSAPSGGGYEQYF
DNA: TGCAGTGCTCCGAGTGGCGGAGGCTACGAGCAGTACTTC

J: TRBJ2-7
V: TRBV27
size: .
D: TRBD1
CDR3: CASSDSGTGLSYEQYF
DNA: TGTGCCAGCAGTGATTCCGGGACAGGGCTCTCCTACGAGCAGTACTTC

J: TRBJ2-1
V: TRBV27
size: few
D: TRBD1
CDR3: CASRQGSKGQFF
DNA: TGTGCCAGCAGACAGGGGTCCAAGGGGCAGTTCTTC

J: TRBJ2-3
V: TRBV20-1
size: few
D: .
CDR3: CSARDGEFKRRDPDTQYF
DNA: TGCAGTGCTAGAGATGGGGAATTCAAGCGCCGAGACCCAGATACGCAGTATTTT

J: TRBJ2-7
V: TRBV20-1
size: once
D: .
CDR3: CSARQEDRYEQYF
DNA: TGCAGTGCTAGACAGGAGGACCGCTACGAGCAGTACTTC

J: TRBJ2-5
V: TRBV19
size: few
D: TRBD1
CDR3: CASGGTGLWKETQYF
DNA: TGTGCCAGTGGCGGGACAGGCCTTTGGAAAGAGACCCAGTACTTC

J: TRBJ2-2
V: TRBV25-1
size: .
D: TRBD2
CDR3: CASSEWELAANTGELFF
DNA: TGTGCCAGCAGTGAATGGGAACTAGCGGCCAACACCGGGGAGCTGTTTTTT

J: TRBJ2-3
V: TRBV14
size: .
D: TRBD2
CDR3: CASNQAGGTDTQYF
DNA: TGTGCCAGCAACCAAGCGGGAGGCACAGATACGCAGTATTTT

J: TRBJ2-3
V: TRBV12-3/TRBV12-4
size: .
D: .
CDR3: CASRTWAAEDTQYF
DNA: TGTGCCAGCAGGACATGGGCAGCGGAAGATACGCAGTATTTT

J: TRBJ2-2
V: TRBV27
size: .
D: TRBD2
CDR3: CASSSPGGVKVQRELFF
DNA: TGTGCCAGCAGTTCCCCGGGGGGGGTGAAGGTTCAGCGGGAGCTGTTTTTT

J: TRBJ2-7
V: TRBV12-3/TRBV12-4
size: .
D: TRBD1
CDR3: CATSPDRGYEQYF
DNA: TGTGCCACTTCCCCGGACAGGGGTTACGAGCAGTACTTC

J: TRBJ1-5
V: TRBV20-1
size: .
D: .
CDR3: CSASFPGFFQPQHF
DNA: TGCAGTGCTAGCTTTCCGGGGTTTTTTCAGCCCCAGCATTTT

J: TRBJ1-2
V: TRBV7-2
size: few
D: .
CDR3: CASSSPEGRGYGYTF
DNA: TGTGCCAGCAGCTCCCCTGAGGGCAGGGGTTATGGCTACACCTTC

J: TRBJ2-7
V: TRBV20-1
size: few
D: TRBD2
CDR3: CSARDSASGGVYEQYF
DNA: TGCAGTGCTAGAGATTCGGCTAGCGGGGGGGTGTACGAGCAGTACTTC

J: TRBJ2-7
V: TRBV6-5
size: .
D: TRBD1
CDR3: CASSYPGGNYEQYF
DNA: TGTGCCAGCAGTTACCCAGGGGGCAACTACGAGCAGTACTTC

J: TRBJ2-1
V: TRBV11-2
size: .
D: .
CDR3: CASSLEIFHPSRF
DNA: TGTGCCAGCAGCTTAGAGATTTTTCACCCCAGCCGTTTC

J: TRBJ2-3
V: TRBV27
size: few
D: TRBD2
CDR3: CASSSPYSGRDTQYF
DNA: TGTGCCAGCTCAAGCCCCTATAGCGGGAGAGATACGCAGTATTTT

J: TRBJ2-3
V: TRBV4-3
size: .
D: .
CDR3: CASSQEGGRPPTDTQYF
DNA: TGCGCCAGCAGCCAAGAAGGGGGAAGACCCCCCACAGATACGCAGTATTTT

J: TRBJ2-4
V: TRBV5-1
size: few
D: .
CDR3: CASSSRDGNIQYF
DNA: TGCGCCAGCAGCTCCCGGGACGGAAACATTCAGTACTTC

J: TRBJ2-5
V: TRBV20-1
size: .
D: TRBD1
CDR3: CSASDGQGYNQETQYF
DNA: TGCAGTGCTAGTGACGGACAGGGCTACAACCAAGAGACCCAGTACTTC

J: TRBJ1-5
V: TRBV6-1
size: few
D: .
CDR3: CASSESWDQPQHF
DNA: TGTGCCAGCAGTGAATCCTGGGATCAGCCCCAGCATTTT

J: TRBJ2-3
V: TRBV11-2
size: few
D: .
CDR3: CASSLEQEVNTDTQYF
DNA: TGTGCCAGCAGCTTAGAGCAGGAAGTGAACACAGATACGCAGTATTTT

J: TRBJ2-1
V: TRBV7-6
size: few
D: .
CDR3: CASSSGLTGGEQFF
DNA: TGTGCCAGCAGCTCGGGCCTGACGGGCGGTGAGCAGTTCTTC

J: TRBJ1-4
V: TRBV19
size: .
D: .
CDR3: CASMDGGAANEKLFF
DNA: TGTGCCAGTATGGACGGGGGGGCGGCTAATGAAAAACTGTTTTTT

J: TRBJ2-1
V: TRBV10-3
size: .
D: .
CDR3: CAILRASYNEQFF
DNA: TGTGCCATCCTTCGCGCCTCCTACAATGAGCAGTTCTTC

J: TRBJ2-2
V: TRBV6-2/TRBV6-3
size: many
D: TRBD2
CDR3: CASNYGGTGELFF
DNA: TGTGCCAGCAACTACGGGGGGACCGGGGAGCTGTTTTTT

J: TRBJ2-7
V: TRBV5-1
size: .
D: .
CDR3: CASSSGLAERSYEQYF
DNA: TGCGCCAGCAGCTCCGGATTAGCGGAGCGCTCCTACGAGCAGTACTTC

J: TRBJ1-2
V: TRBV12-3/TRBV12-4
size: .
D: .
CDR3: CASSLEIRGGSTF
DNA: TGTGCCAGCAGTTTAGAGATCCGGGGTGGCTCCACCTTC

J: TRBJ1-5
V: TRBV30
size: few
D: .
CDR3: CAWTTASNQPQHF
DNA: TGTGCCTGGACAACAGCTAGCAATCAGCCCCAGCATTTT

J: TRBJ2-1
V: TRBV7-2
size: .
D: TRBD2
CDR3: CASSLGGGRSNEQFF
DNA: TGTGCCAGCAGCTTAGGGGGAGGGCGTAGCAATGAGCAGTTCTTC

J: TRBJ1-2
V: TRBV29-1
size: .
D: TRBD1
CDR3: CSVEDPGQGPRGYTF
DNA: TGCAGCGTTGAAGATCCGGGACAGGGCCCCCGTGGCTACACCTTC

J: TRBJ2-7
V: TRBV29-1
size: .
D: TRBD2
CDR3: CSVVVAGNVGHEQYF
DNA: TGCAGCGTTGTAGTAGCGGGAAACGTTGGCCACGAGCAGTACTTC

J: TRBJ2-7
V: TRBV28
size: .
D: .
CDR3: CASSSKPGRSYEQYF
DNA: TGTGCCAGCAGTTCCAAACCGGGACGGAGCTACGAGCAGTACTTC

J: TRBJ1-1
V: TRBV11-2
size: few
D: .
CDR3: CASSLDPRSEAFF
DNA: TGTGCCAGCAGCTTAGATCCCAGGTCTGAAGCTTTCTTT

J: TRBJ2-4
V: TRBV4-2
size: .
D: .
CDR3: CASSLSPPTETKNIQYF
DNA: TGTGCCAGCAGCCTAAGTCCCCCGACAGAGACCAAAAACATTCAGTACTTC

J: TRBJ1-2
V: TRBV9
size: .
D: .
CDR3: CASSGRGESIYGYTF
DNA: TGTGCCAGCAGCGGACGGGGGGAGAGCATCTATGGCTACACCTTC

J: TRBJ2-2
V: TRBV13
size: few
D: .
CDR3: CASSPPQGTGELFF
DNA: TGTGCCAGCAGCCCACCTCAGGGTACCGGGGAGCTGTTTTTT

J: TRBJ2-1
V: TRBV12-3/TRBV12-4
size: few
D: .
CDR3: CASSFSMGQFF
DNA: TGTGCCAGCAGTTTTTCGATGGGGCAGTTCTTC

J: TRBJ2-1
V: TRBV20-1
size: .
D: .
CDR3: CSAPSRAHPYNEQFF
DNA: TGCAGTGCGCCTTCGCGGGCCCACCCCTACAATGAGCAGTTCTTC

J: TRBJ2-5
V: TRBV12-3/TRBV12-4
size: few
D: .
CDR3: CASTRGQETQYF
DNA: TGTGCCAGCACCCGGGGGCAAGAGACCCAGTACTTC

J: TRBJ2-3
V: TRBV28
size: .
D: TRBD1
CDR3: CASRETFAGTGGSGTQYF
DNA: TGTGCCAGCAGGGAAACGTTCGCCGGGACAGGGGGCTCGGGTACGCAGTATTTT

J: TRBJ2-7
V: TRBV29-1
size: medium-sized
D: .
CDR3: CSVGVSQGYEQYF
DNA: TGCAGCGTTGGTGTAAGCCAGGGGTACGAGCAGTACTTC

J: TRBJ2-7
V: TRBV15
size: .
D: .
CDR3: CATSRDKAFQEQYF
DNA: TGTGCCACCAGCAGAGATAAGGCTTTTCAGGAGCAGTACTTC

J: TRBJ2-1
V: TRBV6-2/TRBV6-3
size: few
D: TRBD2
CDR3: CASRREDTYNEQFF
DNA: TGTGCCAGCAGACGGGAGGATACCTACAATGAGCAGTTCTTC

J: TRBJ1-1
V: TRBV10-3
size: few
D: .
CDR3: CAISDGGTEAFF
DNA: TGTGCCATCAGTGATGGGGGTACTGAAGCTTTCTTT

J: TRBJ2-1
V: TRBV3-1
size: few
D: .
CDR3: CASSPRSGVGYNEQFF
DNA: TGTGCCAGCAGCCCCAGAAGTGGTGTCGGCTACAATGAGCAGTTCTTC

J: TRBJ2-2
V: TRBV20-1
size: .
D: TRBD2
CDR3: CSAPLGGRATGELFF
DNA: TGCAGTGCCCCCCTTGGCGGGAGAGCCACCGGGGAGCTGTTTTTT

J: TRBJ2-1
V: TRBV20-1
size: many
D: .
CDR3: CSARDGLGVADNEQFF
DNA: TGCAGTGCTAGAGATGGGTTGGGAGTAGCGGACAATGAGCAGTTCTTC

J: TRBJ1-1
V: TRBV12-3/TRBV12-4
size: few
D: TRBD1
CDR3: CASTQTGDVEAFF
DNA: TGTGCCAGCACCCAAACAGGGGACGTTGAAGCTTTCTTT